These 2 T cell receptor beta chains originate from one sample sequenced in a study of shared clonotypes between healthy human individuals. Only in-frame clones appear in the TCRdb table, and some are missing; sequencing was by immunoSEQ multiplex PCR. The profile covers about 530,000 clones, with almost 97% appearing a single time and 0.06% taken by the ten largest. The specimen sequenced was naive CD4+ T cells sorted from blood. As for subset: CD45RA+ positively selected. The source of these receptors is a woman in her 30s in good health.

The chain is built from TRBV27 and TRBJ1-2; possible D gene TRBD1, 5 bases. The CDR3 length is 13 residues. Germline V gene lookup returns CDR1 MNHEY and CDR2 SMNVEV (reference sequence). V gave up 2 bases and J gave up 9 bases, with 13 bases separating them. The CDR3 region is CASSLEQGLSYTF. DNA for the CDR3: TGTGCCAGCAGTTTAGAGCAGGGCTTAAGCTACACCTTC.

The gene calls are TRBV4-1 and TRBJ1-2; a weak D match, TRBD1 (5 bases). Germline loops: CDR1 MGHRA, CDR2 YSYEKL. V was cut by 1 base and J by 2 bases, with 11 bases left in between. The CDR3 totals 15 residues. Here the CDR3 DNA reads TGCGCCAGCAGCCAAGGGGAACAGGAGAACTATGGCTACACCTTC. Its protein product is CASSQGEQENYGYTF.